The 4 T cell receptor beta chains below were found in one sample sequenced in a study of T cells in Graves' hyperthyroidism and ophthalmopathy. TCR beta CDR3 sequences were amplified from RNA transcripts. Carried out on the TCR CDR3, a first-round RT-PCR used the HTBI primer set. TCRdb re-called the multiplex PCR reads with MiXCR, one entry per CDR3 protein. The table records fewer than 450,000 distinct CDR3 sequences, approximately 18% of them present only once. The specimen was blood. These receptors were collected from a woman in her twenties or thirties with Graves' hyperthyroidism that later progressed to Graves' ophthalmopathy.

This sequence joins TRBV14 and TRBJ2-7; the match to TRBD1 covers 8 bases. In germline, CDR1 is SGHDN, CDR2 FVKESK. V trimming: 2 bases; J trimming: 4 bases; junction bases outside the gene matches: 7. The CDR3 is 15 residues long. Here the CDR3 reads CASSQRGGTGYEQYF. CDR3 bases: TGTGCCAGCAGCCAACGAGGGGGGACAGGTTACGAGCAGTACTTC.

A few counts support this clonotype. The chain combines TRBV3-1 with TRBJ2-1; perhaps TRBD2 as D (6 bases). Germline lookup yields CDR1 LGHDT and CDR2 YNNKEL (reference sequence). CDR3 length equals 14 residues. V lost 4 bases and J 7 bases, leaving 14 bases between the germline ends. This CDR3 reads CASSPAGRLNEQFF. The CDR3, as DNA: TGTGCCAGCAGCCCGGCCGGGAGATTAAATGAGCAGTTCTTC.

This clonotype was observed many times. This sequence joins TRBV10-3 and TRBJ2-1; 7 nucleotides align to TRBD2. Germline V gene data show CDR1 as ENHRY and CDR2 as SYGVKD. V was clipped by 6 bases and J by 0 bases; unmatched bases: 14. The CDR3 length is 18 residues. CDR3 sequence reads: CAISPSMLAASSYNEQFF. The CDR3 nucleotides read TGTGCCATCAGCCCATCGATGCTAGCGGCCAGCTCCTACAATGAGCAGTTCTTC.

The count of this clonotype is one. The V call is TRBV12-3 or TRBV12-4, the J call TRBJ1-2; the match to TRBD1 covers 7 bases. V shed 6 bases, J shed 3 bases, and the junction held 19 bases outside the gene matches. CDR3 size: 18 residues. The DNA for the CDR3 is TGTGCCAGCAGCCTACCACACCTAACTCAGACAGGGTACTATGGCTACACCTTC. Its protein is CASSLPHLTQTGYYGYTF.